This T cell receptor beta chain is drawn from a study of shared clonotypes between healthy human individuals. Study findings and constraints: Generation probability values for non-shared clonotypes were lower than those for clonotypes shared by all four donors. Expectations were that clonotype sharing among donors would be affected by sequencing depth.

Authors' methods: Filtering was not the same, since immunoSEQ gave junction-only sequences without quality scores. Profiling relied on immunoSEQ multiplex PCR, and the TCRdb table lists in-frame clones only, not all of them. Clonal size and the V and J genes are those of that table, whereas D and trimming came from the DNA. The sample lists about 2.2 million clones; about 94% were seen once. For this clone: Its matching antigen is unknown.

CD45RO negativity and positive selection for CCR7 defined naive CD8 cells, a population that excluded terminally differentiated effector memory CD45RA+ cells. CDR3 length equals 15 residues. Germline V gene lookup returns CDR1 SGDLS and CDR2 YYNGEE. Trimming shortened V by 6 bases and J by 2 bases, and 16 bases separated the two germline ends. The origin of this receptor is a young man in good health. Some clones in this sample may be carry-over from other donors' samples. The sequenced sample consisted of naive CD8+ T cells from PBMCs. The chain combines TRBV9 with TRBJ2-3, with a possible D match to TRBD2 (6 bases). The CDR3 DNA reads TGTGCCAGCACCAAAACCGGGAGCACCACAGATACGCAGTATTTT. Translating gives CASTKTGSTTDTQYF.